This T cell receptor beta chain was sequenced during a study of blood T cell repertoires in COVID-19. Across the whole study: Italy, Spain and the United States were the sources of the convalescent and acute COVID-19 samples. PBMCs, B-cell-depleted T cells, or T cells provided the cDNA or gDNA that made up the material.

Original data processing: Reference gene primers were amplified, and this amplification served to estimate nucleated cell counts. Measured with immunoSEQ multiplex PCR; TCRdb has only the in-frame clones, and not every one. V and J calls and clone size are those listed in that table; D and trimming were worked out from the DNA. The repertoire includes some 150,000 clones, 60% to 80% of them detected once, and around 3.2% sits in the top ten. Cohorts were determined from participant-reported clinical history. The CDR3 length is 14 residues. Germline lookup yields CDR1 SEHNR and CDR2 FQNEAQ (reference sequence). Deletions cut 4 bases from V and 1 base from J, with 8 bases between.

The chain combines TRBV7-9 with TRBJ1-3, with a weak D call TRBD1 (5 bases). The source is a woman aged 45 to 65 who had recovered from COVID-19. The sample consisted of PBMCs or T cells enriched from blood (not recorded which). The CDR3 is CASSSRQSGNTIYF. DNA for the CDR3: TGTGCCAGCAGCTCTCGACAGTCTGGAAACACCATATATTTT.